This TCR beta chain was captured in a study of OX40 agonist ivuxolimab in advanced cancers. Broader study findings: Among the least clonally expanded were partial responders at 0.1-3.0 mg/kg.

The CDR3 has 15 residues. V gave up 3 bases and J gave up 7 bases; unmatched junction bases: 8. From germline, CDR1 is LNHNV and CDR2 YYDKDF (reference sequence). Systemic immunosuppression or autoimmune disease history was grounds to exclude patients. At cycle 4 day 1, cycle 7 day 1, and baseline, blood was sampled. Sequenced by immunoSEQ multiplex PCR; TCRdb stores in-frame clones only, minus some. The sample contains approximately 2,300 clones, about four fifths of which appear only once. With respect to this clone: What it binds is unknown.

The specimen comprised CD4+ or CD8+ T cells sorted from blood, sampled in a trial of the OX40 agonist ivuxolimab. This rearrangement joins TRBV15 to TRBJ2-4; TRBD1 matches 8 bases. The receptor was derived from an adult with an advanced solid tumor such as melanoma, head and neck, liver or kidney cancer. CDR3 in amino acids: CATSRGSGQVNIQYF. The DNA for the CDR3 is TGTGCCACCAGCAGGGGGTCGGGACAGGTGAACATTCAGTACTTC.